This TCR beta chain stems from a study of blood T cells in healthy people across ages. Worth noting for this clonotype: Its target is not known.

Regarding the study as a whole: Naive T cell percentage by flow cytometry tracked strongly with beta diversity. Donor CMV infection status was unknown, possibly confounding age-related changes in expanded clonotypes.

Next came a second PCR, run for 7 to 11 cycles, which used a sample-barcoded 5' primer along with a J-beta primer mix. Tagging of each cDNA molecule was performed by a template-switch adaptor with 12 random nucleotides. MiXCR was run by TCRdb on the 5' RACE reads, yielding one entry per CDR3 protein. The repertoire has just under 550,000 distinct CDR3 sequences, around 24% of them found once; the top ten carry around 10%. V lost 5 bases and J 0 bases, leaving 10 bases between the germline ends. The germline V gene has CDR1 MNHEY and CDR2 SVGEGT. The CDR3 covers 14 residues. The sample was also linked to a second study, of T cells of mothers and their children.

The sequence was obtained from a boy between 5 and 17 years old in good health. The V call is TRBV6-2 or TRBV6-3, the J call TRBJ1-2, with D uncertain. Sequencing was done on a sample of blood. As DNA, the CDR3 is TGTGCCAGCAGTCGGATAGGAGCTAACTATGGCTACACCTTC. Its protein product is CASSRIGANYGYTF.